This T cell receptor (beta chain) is drawn from a study of identical twins. Study-wide results and caveats: The presence of invariant MAIT and iNKT cells could partly confound analyses of zero-insertion sequences. Conclusions were drawn cross-sectionally by statistical analysis, without following the same donors.

This clonotype came up a few times. Antigen: not known. TCRdb redid the calling of the 5' RACE reads with MiXCR, one entry per CDR3 protein. The profile shows under 900,000 distinct CDR3 sequences, roughly 20% of them singletons. In germline, CDR1 is LGHDT, CDR2 YNNKEL (reference sequence). The CDR3 extends over 14 amino acids. The ends were cut back, 4 bases at V and 3 bases at J, with 13 bases in the middle. This same sample was also part of a study on T cells expressing NK-cell markers. That report notes: What restricted sorting to alpha-beta TCR T cells in several experiments was an anti-gamma-delta TCR antibody. A few donors' CD3+CD56-NKG2C+ cells were dominated by the same clonotypes.

The chain carries TRBV3-1 and TRBJ2-7; weak D call: TRBD1 (6 bases). This receptor was taken from a woman aged 18-29 years in good health. The sequenced sample consisted of PBMCs. CDR3 DNA sequence: TGTGCCAGCAGCCGTTTGGGACACCTCTACGAGCAGTACTTC. Translating gives CASSRLGHLYEQYF.